This TCR beta chain was documented in a study of T cell responses to AZD1222 COVID-19 vaccine. The wider study: Combined were second doses at about 4 or about 12 weeks. General study findings and limits: AZD1222 recipients seropositive at baseline numbered only 6 or 7. Across spike, vaccine-associated CD4 TCRs were found, dominant at 160-218 and 743-854. Clonal diversity may have been underestimated, and the donors were mostly white British, with more females than males.

Assay used: immunoSEQ multiplex PCR; TCRdb lists only in-frame clones, some missing. The repertoire has around 190,000 clones, roughly 92% of them found once; the top ten carry over 1%. A note on this clone: Its target is not known. A junction end diverges from the germline sequence, so it may reflect a read error.

Germline-derived CDR1 and CDR2 are SGHRS and YFSETQ. The CDR3 is 15 amino acids. The sequence derives from an adult in good health. Source: peripheral blood, taken on day 0 of AZD1222 vaccination. The chain couples TRBV5-1 to TRBJ1-1; TRBD1 matches at 7 bases. DNA of the CDR3: TGCGCCAGCAGCTTCCCGACAGGGTTGAACACCGAAGCTTTCTTT. Translation gives CASSFPTGLNTEAFF.